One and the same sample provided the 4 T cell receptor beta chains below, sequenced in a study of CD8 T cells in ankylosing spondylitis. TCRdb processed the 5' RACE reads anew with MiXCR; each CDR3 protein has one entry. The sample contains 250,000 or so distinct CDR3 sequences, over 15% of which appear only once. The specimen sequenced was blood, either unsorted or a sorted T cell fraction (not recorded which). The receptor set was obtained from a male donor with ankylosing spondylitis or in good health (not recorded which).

The DNA for the CDR3 is TGCGCCAGCAGGGCTAGCGGGAGGGCCGTCGGGGAGCTGTTTTTT. Protein sequence: CASRASGRAVGELFF. The chain uses TRBV4-1 and TRBJ2-2, with 12 bases aligning to TRBD2. CDR3 length equals 15 residues. Germline trimming cut 6 bases from V and 7 bases from J; bases unmatched to any gene: 6. Germline CDR1 MGHRA, CDR2 YSYEKL.

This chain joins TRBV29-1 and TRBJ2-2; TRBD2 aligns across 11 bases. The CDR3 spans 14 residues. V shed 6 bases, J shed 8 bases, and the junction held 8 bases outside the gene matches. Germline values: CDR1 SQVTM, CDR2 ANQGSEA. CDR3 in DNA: TGCAGCGTACTAGCGGGAGACGTTTTGGGGGAGCTGTTTTTT. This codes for CSVLAGDVLGELFF.

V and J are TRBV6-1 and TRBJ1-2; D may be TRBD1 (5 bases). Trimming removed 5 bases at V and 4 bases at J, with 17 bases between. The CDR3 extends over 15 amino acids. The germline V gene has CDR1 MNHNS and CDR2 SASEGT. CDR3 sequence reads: CASSLDSEGVYGYTF. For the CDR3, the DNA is TGTGCCAGCAGTCTTGACAGCGAGGGAGTCTATGGCTACACCTTC.

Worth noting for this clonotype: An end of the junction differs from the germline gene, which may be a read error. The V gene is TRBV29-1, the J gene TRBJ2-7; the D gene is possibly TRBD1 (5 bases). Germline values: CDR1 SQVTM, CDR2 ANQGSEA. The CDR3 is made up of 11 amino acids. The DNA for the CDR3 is TGCAGCGTTCGTCAGGGTGGAGAATCGCGCTTC. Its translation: CSVRQGGESRF.